A selection of T cell receptor beta chains follows, all from one sample in a study of radiation and T cells in renal cell carcinoma. The table came from immunoSEQ multiplex PCR; TCRdb's copy has only in-frame clones and leaves some out. Of 150,000 or so clones in the sample, about 85% were seen once. The sequencing here drew on blood, taken from a patient whose treatment included radiotherapy and nephrectomy. These receptors were collected from a woman aged 45-60 years with renal cell carcinoma. CDR3s include the opening cysteine and the closing phenylalanine or tryptophan. Fields, in order: J gene, clone size, V gene, CDR3 protein. Not all rows give a size; the values are once, few, many and, for expanded clones, a class.

j_call: TRBJ2-5; clone_size: once; v_call: TRBV19; cdr3_aa: CASSVTGYPPQETQYF
j_call: TRBJ2-7; clone_size: NA; v_call: TRBV6-1; cdr3_aa: CASRWTVRYEQYF
j_call: TRBJ2-5; clone_size: NA; v_call: TRBV6-1; cdr3_aa: CASSAGDRQETQYF
j_call: TRBJ2-7; clone_size: once; v_call: TRBV6-6; cdr3_aa: CASSARTGGEQYF
j_call: TRBJ2-1; clone_size: NA; v_call: TRBV7-8; cdr3_aa: CASSSGLAGGGMDNEQFF
j_call: TRBJ2-6; clone_size: once; v_call: TRBV14; cdr3_aa: CASSRSSGANVLTF
j_call: TRBJ1-1; clone_size: NA; v_call: TRBV18; cdr3_aa: CASSPPVTGVEAFF
j_call: TRBJ2-3; clone_size: NA; v_call: TRBV7-9; cdr3_aa: CASSMLSSGGSDTQYF
j_call: TRBJ1-6; clone_size: NA; v_call: TRBV7-6; cdr3_aa: CASSSSGTDYNSPLHF
j_call: TRBJ2-7; clone_size: once; v_call: TRBV30; cdr3_aa: CAWSQGDYEQYF
j_call: TRBJ1-3; clone_size: NA; v_call: TRBV4-3; cdr3_aa: CASSQGEGSGNTIYF
j_call: TRBJ1-2; clone_size: NA; v_call: TRBV27; cdr3_aa: CASRPTGFVYGYTF
j_call: TRBJ2-5; clone_size: NA; v_call: TRBV7-2; cdr3_aa: CASSPRVRQGGTQYF
j_call: TRBJ1-2; clone_size: NA; v_call: TRBV4-3; cdr3_aa: CASSQVAGTGYLAGYTF
j_call: TRBJ1-1; clone_size: once; v_call: TRBV7-3; cdr3_aa: CASSSGEGVKVEAFF
j_call: TRBJ1-1; clone_size: NA; v_call: TRBV6-1; cdr3_aa: CASSEGNTGTEAFF
j_call: TRBJ2-7; clone_size: NA; v_call: TRBV10-3; cdr3_aa: CAISNTGTPEQYF
j_call: TRBJ2-4; clone_size: NA; v_call: TRBV19; cdr3_aa: CASSIGTGRGAIQYF
j_call: TRBJ1-1; clone_size: NA; v_call: TRBV11-2; cdr3_aa: CASSLSSDDMNTEAFF
j_call: TRBJ1-2; clone_size: once; v_call: TRBV6-5; cdr3_aa: CASTNGGGSVYGYTF
j_call: TRBJ2-2; clone_size: NA; v_call: TRBV5-1; cdr3_aa: CASSLDVSGDFLTNTGELFF
j_call: TRBJ1-2; clone_size: NA; v_call: TRBV14; cdr3_aa: CASSQDLDRVVGYTF
j_call: TRBJ2-3; clone_size: NA; v_call: TRBV9; cdr3_aa: CASSGLTGGTDTQYF
j_call: TRBJ1-5; clone_size: NA; v_call: TRBV7-9; cdr3_aa: CASSLEAGLNQPQHF
j_call: TRBJ1-6; clone_size: NA; v_call: TRBV27; cdr3_aa: CASSPGQDNSPLHF
j_call: TRBJ2-5; clone_size: NA; v_call: TRBV5-5; cdr3_aa: CASSFVPLQRETQYF
j_call: TRBJ2-5; clone_size: NA; v_call: TRBV7-2; cdr3_aa: CASSQPAETQYF
j_call: TRBJ2-7; clone_size: once; v_call: TRBV6-1; cdr3_aa: CASSELGVPSYEQYF
j_call: TRBJ2-5; clone_size: once; v_call: TRBV5-8; cdr3_aa: CASSPRLDPQETQYF
j_call: TRBJ1-6; clone_size: NA; v_call: TRBV7-9; cdr3_aa: CASSPSESRNSPLHF
j_call: TRBJ2-3; clone_size: once; v_call: TRBV11-2; cdr3_aa: CASSLALQRGTDTQYF
j_call: TRBJ2-5; clone_size: NA; v_call: TRBV7-9; cdr3_aa: CASSFEGETQYF
j_call: TRBJ1-1; clone_size: NA; v_call: TRBV2; cdr3_aa: CASSGGTERDTEAFF
j_call: TRBJ1-3; clone_size: NA; v_call: TRBV6-5; cdr3_aa: CASSLLDSNSGNTIYF
j_call: TRBJ2-7; clone_size: NA; v_call: TRBV11-3; cdr3_aa: CASSLDLYEQYF
j_call: TRBJ2-5; clone_size: NA; v_call: TRBV6-5; cdr3_aa: CASRGVRETQYF
j_call: TRBJ1-2; clone_size: NA; v_call: TRBV5-1; cdr3_aa: CASSLVGLTNYGYTF
j_call: TRBJ1-6; clone_size: NA; v_call: TRBV18; cdr3_aa: CASSYGQNNSPLHF
j_call: TRBJ1-2; clone_size: NA; v_call: TRBV18; cdr3_aa: CASSPGNHGYTF
j_call: TRBJ2-4; clone_size: NA; v_call: TRBV5-8; cdr3_aa: CASSPPWSNIQYF
j_call: TRBJ1-5; clone_size: NA; v_call: TRBV19; cdr3_aa: CASGGGHQPQHF
j_call: TRBJ2-5; clone_size: NA; v_call: TRBV5-6; cdr3_aa: CASSLEVPYQETQYF